The source of this T cell receptor beta chain is a study of immune cell composition in non-small cell lung cancer. This clone showed up just once. Its antigen is unidentified. This table comes from immunoSEQ multiplex PCR, and its TCRdb copy is limited to in-frame clones, with some not included. The sample consists of about 2,500 clones, approximately 85% of them appearing once. Study results and limitations: Smoking pack-years did not significantly correlate with tumour TCR-beta clonality. Top 10 clone scores and clonality were higher in squamous than adenocarcinoma. Clones >0.5% enriched in tumour were rarer in adenocarcinoma (about 35%) than squamous (around 75%).

Germline CDR1 SGHTA, CDR2 FQGNSA. The CDR3 is 15 residues long. Trimming took 4 bases from V and 0 from J, leaving 9 bases between them. The chain employs TRBV7-2 and TRBJ2-2; no definite D call. Sequencing was done on a sample of lung tumor tissue. The receptor comes from a human donor with non-small cell lung cancer. CDR3: CASSSSFTNTGELFF. CDR3 coding DNA: TGTGCCAGCAGCTCCTCGTTTACGAACACCGGGGAGCTGTTTTTT.